The next 28 T cell receptor beta chains were all read from a single sample in a study of shared T cell receptors in the human thymus. Assay: immunoSEQ multiplex PCR; the TCRdb copy retains only in-frame clones and omits some. In the table there are roughly 500,000 clones, 70% to 80% of which are singletons. Another study also made use of these data, one on human thymus T cells.

Sequenced: thymocytes. The receptors derive from a boy younger than two with a congenital heart defect.

The rearrangement uses TRBV20-1 and TRBJ1-4, with no clear D. Germline V gene data show CDR1 as DFQATT and CDR2 as SNEGSKA (reference sequence). V was cut by 5 bases and J by 6 bases, with 7 bases left in between. The CDR3 spans 11 residues. The CDR3 loop is CSAPVYEKLFF. The CDR3, as DNA: TGCAGTGCTCCGGTGTATGAAAAACTGTTTTTT.

This clone has a handful of counts. This chain joins TRBV29-1 and TRBJ2-7; perhaps TRBD2 as D (6 bases). The germline V gene encodes CDR1 SQVTM and CDR2 ANQGSEA. V lost 6 bases to trimming and J lost 3 bases, with 15 bases between them. This CDR3 has 13 amino acids. This CDR3 is CSVVLPSVYEQYF. The CDR3, as DNA: TGCAGCGTAGTTCTCCCTAGCGTCTACGAGCAGTACTTC.

The chain links TRBV11-3 to TRBJ2-7; D might be TRBD1 (5 bases). Germline CDR1 reads SGHNT; CDR2 reads YENEEA. Trimming left V 0 bases short and J 0 bases short, with 12 bases between. The CDR3 is made up of 16 amino acids. The CDR3, as DNA: TGTGCCAGCAGCTTAGATCCACAGGACCTCTCCTACGAGCAGTACTTC. Its translation is CASSLDPQDLSYEQYF.

The chain has TRBV18 and TRBJ2-7; a possible D gene is TRBD1 (6 bases). The ends were cut back, 3 bases at V and 3 bases at J, with 15 bases in the middle. Looked up from germline, CDR1 is KGHSH and CDR2 is LQKENI. The CDR3 spans 15 residues. CDR3: CASSPKGGPHYEQYF. DNA of the CDR3: TGTGCCAGCTCACCCAAAGGGGGACCACACTACGAGCAGTACTTC.

On this clone itself: As the CDR3 is not closed by the conserved phenylalanine or tryptophan, this likely results from a read error. The chain couples TRBV12-5 to TRBJ2-4, with D tentatively TRBD1 (6 bases). V dropped 5 bases and J dropped 0 bases, with 14 bases sitting between them. Germline V gene sequence: CDR1 LGHNT, CDR2 FRNRAP. The CDR3 length is 16 residues. The CDR3 is CASGPPGQAAKNIQYL. CDR3 nucleotides: TGTGCTAGTGGTCCACCGGGACAAGCAGCCAAAAACATTCAGTACCTC.

V and J are TRBV7-9 and TRBJ2-1, with 7 bases lining up with TRBD2. In germline, CDR1 is SEHNR, CDR2 FQNEAQ (reference sequence). CDR3 size: 17 residues. Unmatched junction bases numbered 7, after V lost 1 base and J lost 1 base. CDR3 sequence reads: CASSLEFGAGSYNEQFF. The CDR3, as DNA: TGTGCCAGCAGCTTAGAGTTCGGAGCGGGATCCTACAATGAGCAGTTCTTC.

The chain recombines TRBV4-3 with TRBJ2-2; D gene uncertain. From germline, CDR1 is LGHNA and CDR2 YSLEER. The CDR3 covers 14 residues. Trimming pared 0 bases from V and 6 bases from J, leaving 8 bases between. The CDR3 loop reads CASSQERLPGELFF. The CDR3 nucleotides are TGCGCCAGCAGCCAAGAGAGGCTCCCCGGGGAGCTGTTTTTT.

The CDR3 region has the DNA TGCGCCAGCAGCAAGGGACTAGCGGGAGGAAATGATGAGCAGTTCTTC. Its translation is CASSKGLAGGNDEQFF. The chain uses TRBV4-3 and TRBJ2-1; 15 bases line up with TRBD2. The CDR3 covers 16 residues. J lost 8 bases, V lost 5 bases, and 7 bases had no gene match. CDR1 and CDR2 from the germline V gene are LGHNA and YSLEER.

The chain recombines TRBV7-6 with TRBJ2-7; no clear D. Looked up from germline, CDR1 is SGHVS and CDR2 is FNYEAQ. V lost 4 bases to trimming and J lost 3 bases, with 13 bases between them. This CDR3 is built from 14 residues. Here the CDR3 DNA reads TGTGCCAGCAGCTCCGGGTCCCACGGCTACGAGCAGTACTTC. Protein: CASSSGSHGYEQYF.

As for this clone: The junction and the germline gene differ at one end; a read error may be behind it. The gene calls are TRBV27 and TRBJ2-7; TRBD2 matches at 9 bases. The CDR3 has 16 amino acids. The V gene's germline CDR1 is MNHEY and CDR2 SMNVEV (reference sequence). In DNA form, the CDR3 reads TGTGCCAGCAGTGCCCTGTTTGGCGGGAGGGCCTACGGGCAGTACTTC. Protein sequence: CASSALFGGRAYGQYF.

This clone was recorded a few times. This rearrangement joins TRBV2 to TRBJ2-7, with 7 positions matching TRBD1. The CDR3 runs to 17 residues. The V segment lost 6 bases and the J segment 5 bases; nucleotides outside the gene matches: 19. Germline V gives CDR1 SNHLY, CDR2 FYNNEI. CDR3 DNA sequence: TGTGCCAGCAGAACTGAGGGGGCGACAGGGCGAAGGAACGAGCAGTACTTC. Its translation: CASRTEGATGRRNEQYF.

The chain joins TRBV7-9 to TRBJ2-5; TRBD1 is a possible D gene (6 bases). Trimming left V 4 bases short and J 0 bases short, with 9 bases between. CDR1 and CDR2 from the germline V gene are SEHNR and FQNEAQ (reference sequence). The length of the CDR3 is 14 residues. The CDR3 DNA is TGTGCCAGCAGCTCACGACAGGACCAAGAGACCCAGTACTTC. Translated: CASSSRQDQETQYF.

This rearrangement joins TRBV18 to TRBJ2-3, with 8 bases aligning to TRBD1. Looked up from germline, CDR1 is KGHSH and CDR2 is LQKENI. Trimming took 2 bases from V and 4 from J; bases not matched to a gene: 8. CDR3 length equals 16 residues. CDR3 residues: CASSPRPGGQSDTQYF. In DNA form, the CDR3 reads TGTGCCAGCTCACCAAGGCCAGGGGGCCAGTCAGATACGCAGTATTTT.

The genes are TRBV28 and TRBJ2-1; a weak D match, TRBD1 (5 bases). CDR1 is MDHEN, CDR2 SYDVKM, per germline. The V and J ends lost 3 bases and 0 bases respectively, with 18 bases between them. The CDR3 covers 18 residues. In DNA form, the CDR3 reads TGTGCCAGCAGTTTGAAGGTCAGGGCCTCAGGCTCCTACAATGAGCAGTTCTTC. This sequence encodes CASSLKVRASGSYNEQFF.

This chain connects TRBV27 to TRBJ1-5; 10 nucleotides line up with TRBD1. V was pared by 4 bases and J by 1 base, with 10 bases of the junction left unmatched. Germline V gene lookup returns CDR1 MNHEY and CDR2 SMNVEV (reference sequence). The CDR3 is 18 residues long. The DNA of the CDR3 is TGTGCCAGCAGTTCCCCCGGGACAGGGGATGAGAGCAATCAGCCCCAGCATTTT. Protein sequence: CASSSPGTGDESNQPQHF.

This rearrangement joins TRBV6-5 to TRBJ1-2, with D possibly being TRBD1 (5 bases). This CDR3 is built from 12 residues. Deletions cut 6 bases from V and 8 bases from J, with 13 bases between. CDR1 and CDR2 (germline): MNHEY, SVGAGI. The CDR3 nucleotides read TGTGCCAGCAGGCCAGGGATCGGCGGCTACACCTTC. It translates to CASRPGIGGYTF.

This chain's CDR3 is CASSLGTSGLGEQYF. The DNA for the CDR3 is TGTGCCAGCAGTTTAGGGACTAGCGGGTTAGGCGAGCAGTACTTC. The J gene is TRBJ2-7, the V gene TRBV6-5, with 12 bases fitting TRBD2. The ends lost 4 bases at V and 6 bases at J; junction bases unmatched: 7. Germline CDR1 reads MNHEY; CDR2 reads SVGAGI. The CDR3 extends over 15 amino acids.

A few counts support this clone. The J gene is TRBJ2-7, the V gene TRBV11-1, with TRBD2 identical over 10 bases. The CDR3 sequence is 18 residues long. Germline lookup yields CDR1 SGHAT and CDR2 FQDESV (reference sequence). V was pared by 5 bases and J by 0 bases, with 13 bases of the junction left unmatched. The chain's CDR3 is CASSRPSSGSSSSYEQYF. The CDR3 DNA reads TGTGCCAGCAGCAGACCCTCTAGCGGGAGTTCGAGCTCCTACGAGCAGTACTTC.

The rearrangement joins TRBV27 to TRBJ2-7; 9 bases are shared with TRBD1. This CDR3 region has 16 residues. CDR1 is MNHEY and CDR2 is SMNVEV in the germline V gene (reference sequence). V gave up 5 bases and J gave up 5 bases; unmatched junction bases: 13. The CDR3 reads CASSPPGTGRLHEQYF. CDR3 sequence (DNA): TGTGCCAGCAGTCCCCCTGGGACAGGGAGACTGCACGAGCAGTACTTC.

This clone was counted a few times. The CDR3 sequence: CASSAPNDRAREKLFF. The CDR3 DNA is TGCGCCAGCAGCGCACCTAATGACAGGGCCCGCGAAAAACTGTTTTTT. The chain recombines TRBV5-1 with TRBJ1-4; TRBD1 agrees at 7 bases. Germline V gives CDR1 SGHRS, CDR2 YFSETQ. CDR3 length: 16 amino acids. V shed 4 bases and J 8 bases; nucleotides not matched to a gene: 14.

The chain has TRBV4-1 and TRBJ2-7; 7 bases align to TRBD1. CDR3 length equals 16 residues. The V gene's germline CDR1 is MGHRA and CDR2 YSYEKL. The V segment lost 3 bases and the J segment 2 bases; nucleotides outside the gene matches: 10. The CDR3 region has the DNA TGCGCCAGCAGCCACCGGGGACAGCGAAAACCCTACGAGCAGTACTTC. Its translation: CASSHRGQRKPYEQYF.

The rearrangement links TRBV5-1 to TRBJ2-5; tentatively, D is TRBD2 (7 bases). The V and J ends lost 3 bases and 1 base respectively, with 19 bases between them. Germline V gene data show CDR1 as SGHRS and CDR2 as YFSETQ. The CDR3 contains 17 residues. As DNA, the CDR3 is TGCGCCAGCAGCTGGCCGGGGGGCGGAGGGTTCCAAGAGACCCAGTACTTC. Translated: CASSWPGGGGFQETQYF.

The genes are TRBV27 and TRBJ2-1; tentative D call: TRBD1 (5 bases). The CDR3 is made up of 14 amino acids. V lost 5 bases and J lost 3, with 11 bases in between. Germline CDR1 reads MNHEY; CDR2 reads SMNVEV (reference sequence). The CDR3 protein is CASSPQGGYNEQFF. The CDR3, as DNA: TGTGCCAGCAGTCCCCAGGGTGGCTACAATGAGCAGTTCTTC.

The V and J genes are TRBV5-1 and TRBJ2-6; D call uncertain. The length of the CDR3 is 14 residues. The ends were cut back, 7 bases at V and 0 bases at J, with 8 bases in the middle. Germline loops: CDR1 SGHRS, CDR2 YFSETQ. CDR3 sequence (DNA): TGCGCCAGCGGTCCTACCTCTGGGGCCAACGTCCTGACTTTC. This gives the protein CASGPTSGANVLTF.

V and J are TRBV10-3 and TRBJ2-7; TRBD2 matches at 7 bases. Germline V CDR1 and CDR2: ENHRY, SYGVKD. The CDR3 runs to 14 residues. The trim removed 7 bases at V and 4 bases at J, leaving 10 bases unmatched. This CDR3 is CAIIRRDYPYEQYF. CDR3 nucleotide sequence: TGTGCCATCATCAGACGGGACTACCCTTACGAGCAGTACTTC.

The chain couples TRBV4-1 to TRBJ1-5; no firm D call. Germline lookup yields CDR1 MGHRA and CDR2 YSYEKL. Deletions cut 0 bases from V and 0 bases from J, with 12 bases between. The CDR3 has 17 residues. CDR3 sequence (DNA): TGCGCCAGCAGCCAAGAGGAGCTCAAGATTAGCAATCAGCCCCAGCATTTT. Translation gives CASSQEELKISNQPQHF.

The chain is built from TRBV6-4 and TRBJ1-2, with 7 bases aligning to TRBD1. V trimming: 8 bases; J trimming: 3 bases; junction bases outside the gene matches: 6. Germline assignment: CDR1 MRHNA and CDR2 SNTAGT. The CDR3 has 13 amino acids. CDR3 in DNA: TGTGCCAGCCGAGGACAGGTCCACTATGGCTACACCTTC. This codes for CASRGQVHYGYTF.

The CDR3 region is CATSRDQGRHTEAFF. CDR3 sequence (DNA): TGTGCCACCAGCAGAGATCAGGGCCGGCACACTGAAGCTTTCTTT. The chain has TRBV15 and TRBJ1-1; possibly TRBD1 for D (5 bases). This CDR3 is 15 amino acids long. The germline V gene has CDR1 LNHNV and CDR2 YYDKDF (reference sequence). With 0 bases removed from V and 3 bases from J, the gap between germline ends came to 11 bases. The complete variable domain, with remaining parts taken from reference TRBV15 and TRBJ1-1, reads DAMVIQNPRYQVTQFGKPVTLSCSQTLNHNVMYWYQQKSSQAPKLLFHYYDKDFNNEADTPDNFQSRRPNTSFCFLDIRSPGLGDTAMYLCATSRDQGRHTEAFFGQGTRLTVV.